Listed below are T cell receptor beta chains from one sample, sequenced in a study of cytomegalovirus exposure and HLA in healthy donors. Sequencing used immunoSEQ multiplex PCR; TCRdb keeps in-frame clones, though not all of them. The table records about 180,000 clones, 80% to 85% of them present only once. Sequenced material: PBMCs. These receptors originate from a woman aged 25 to 45 in good health and CMV-seronegative. CDR3s include the opening cysteine and the closing phenylalanine or tryptophan. The D gene is left open where the match is weak.

d_call,j_call,v_call,cdr3_aa,cdr3_nt
-,TRBJ2-7,TRBV7-9,CASSNSRGIYEQYF,TGTGCCAGCAGTAACAGCCGCGGGATCTACGAGCAGTACTTC
-,TRBJ2-7,TRBV10-3,CAIREELYEQYF,TGTGCCATCAGAGAAGAACTCTACGAGCAGTACTTC
TRBD2,TRBJ2-7,TRBV5-8,CASSFPAPTTSGTYEQYF,TGTGCCAGCAGCTTCCCAGCTCCAACGACTAGCGGGACCTACGAGCAGTACTTC
-,TRBJ2-7,TRBV7-9,CASSLRGSYEQYF,TGTGCCAGCAGCTTACGAGGGTCCTACGAGCAGTACTTC
-,TRBJ2-2,TRBV4-3,CASSQDTPYANTGELFF,TGCGCCAGCAGCCAAGATACCCCCTACGCTAACACCGGGGAGCTGTTTTTT
TRBD1,TRBJ1-2,TRBV28,CASRDRGYGYTF,TGTGCCAGCAGAGACAGGGGATATGGCTACACCTTC
TRBD1,TRBJ1-2,TRBV28,CASSLLRQGRNYGYTF,TGTGCCAGCAGTTTATTAAGACAGGGTCGTAACTATGGCTACACCTTC
TRBD2,TRBJ2-3,TRBV7-2,CASSLSGGAGSHTQYF,TGTGCCAGCAGTTTAAGCGGGGGGGCCGGGAGCCATACGCAGTATTTT
TRBD1,TRBJ1-5,TRBV27,CASPYPRGQPQHF,TGTGCCAGCCCTTACCCCAGGGGGCAGCCCCAGCATTTT
-,TRBJ2-1,TRBV4-2,CASSHLSAGGNSYNEQFF,TGTGCCAGCAGCCACCTCTCCGCTGGCGGGAACTCCTACAATGAGCAGTTCTTC
-,TRBJ1-2,TRBV2,CASVRERPNYGYTF,TGTGCCAGCGTTCGCGAGCGGCCGAACTATGGCTACACCTTC
-,TRBJ1-5,TRBV25-1,CASSHESTEGYSNQPQHF,TGTGCCAGCAGTCACGAATCCACGGAGGGCTATAGCAATCAGCCCCAGCATTTT
TRBD1,TRBJ2-1,TRBV2,CASRQGLYNEQFF,TGTGCCAGCAGACAGGGGTTATACAATGAGCAGTTCTTC
-,TRBJ1-5,TRBV19,CASRTGIINSGNQPQHF,TGTGCCAGTAGAACCGGGATCATCAATAGCGGCAATCAGCCCCAGCATTTT
-,TRBJ2-5,TRBV5-4,CASSASGETQYF,TGTGCCAGCAGCGCATCCGGGGAGACCCAGTACTTC
-,TRBJ1-1,TRBV11-2,CASSFLTGPLEAFF,TGTGCCAGCAGCTTTCTGACAGGTCCGCTTGAAGCTTTCTTT
-,TRBJ2-5,TRBV30,CACSTGGLEETQYF,TGTGCCTGCTCGACAGGCGGTTTGGAAGAGACCCAGTACTTC
TRBD1,TRBJ2-1,TRBV25-1,CAPGQGSNEQFF,TGTGCCCCCGGACAGGGTAGCAATGAGCAGTTCTTC
TRBD1,TRBJ2-1,TRBV9,CASSVFAGTGDGHEQFF,TGTGCCAGCAGCGTATTCGCCGGGACAGGGGATGGTCATGAGCAGTTCTTC
-,TRBJ1-4,TRBV18,CASSPGLNEKLFF,TGTGCCAGCTCACCTGGCCTTAATGAAAAACTGTTTTTT